This T cell receptor beta chain was sequenced for a study of blood T cell repertoires in COVID-19. Produced via immunoSEQ multiplex PCR; TCRdb's table is partial and in-frame only. Of 130,000 or so clones listed, around 88% are singletons. The V gene's germline CDR1 is LNHDA and CDR2 SQIVND (reference sequence). Trimming removed 5 bases from V and 3 bases from J, with 17 bases in between. This CDR3 is built from 15 residues. The receptor comes from a man between 50 and 59 years old with acute or convalescent COVID-19. Sequencing used peripheral blood. This sequence joins TRBV19 and TRBJ2-7, with D possibly TRBD2 on 6 matching bases. This CDR3 reads CASSPAGTLHYEQYF. In nucleotides, the CDR3 is TGTGCCAGTAGTCCCGCGGGGACTTTGCACTACGAGCAGTACTTC.